This TCR beta chain was documented in a study of blood T cell repertoires in COVID-19. Background on the study: PBMCs, B-cell-depleted T cells, or T cells provided the cDNA or gDNA that made up the material.

This CDR3 is 15 amino acids long. Between the trimmed V and J ends, which lost 4 bases and 0 bases, there was a span of 12 bases. The germline V gene encodes CDR1 SGHRS and CDR2 YFSETQ. Per the study methods: Amplification with reference gene primers provided the estimates of nucleated cell counts. Sequencing was performed with immunoSEQ multiplex PCR; in TCRdb, only in-frame clones are kept and a portion is missing. V, J and clone size were drawn from that table, and D and trimming were deduced from the DNA. Among some 270,000 clones listed, approximately 85% were seen once. Sequenced sample: peripheral blood. The TCR was taken from a woman in her 70s with acute or convalescent COVID-19. The V gene is TRBV5-1, the J gene TRBJ2-3; tentatively, D is TRBD2 (6 bases). The CDR3 DNA reads TGCGCCAGCAGCGCGACTAGTGTAAGCACAGATACGCAGTATTTT. Translation gives CASSATSVSTDTQYF.